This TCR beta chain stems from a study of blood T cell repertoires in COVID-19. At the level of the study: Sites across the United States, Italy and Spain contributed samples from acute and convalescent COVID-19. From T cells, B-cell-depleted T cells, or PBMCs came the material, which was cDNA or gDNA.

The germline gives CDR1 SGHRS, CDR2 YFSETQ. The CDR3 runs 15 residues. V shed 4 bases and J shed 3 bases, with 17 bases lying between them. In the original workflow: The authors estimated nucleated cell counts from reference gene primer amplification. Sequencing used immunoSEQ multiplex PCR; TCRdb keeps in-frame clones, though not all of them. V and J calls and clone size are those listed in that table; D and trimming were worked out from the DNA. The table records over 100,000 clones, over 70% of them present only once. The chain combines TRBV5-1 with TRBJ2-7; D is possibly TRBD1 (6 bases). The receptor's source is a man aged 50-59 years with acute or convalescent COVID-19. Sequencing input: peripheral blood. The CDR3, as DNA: TGCGCCAGCAGCCCTTGGTTCGGGACAAACTACGAGCAGTACTTC. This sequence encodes CASSPWFGTNYEQYF.